This paragraph reports one T cell receptor (beta chain). Its antigen is not known. CSF cells were profiled by 10X single-cell V(D)J and 5' expression. TCRdb reanalyzed the 10x single-cell sequencing reads, giving one entry per CDR3 protein sequence and no DNA. This listing includes approximately 1,500 distinct CDR3 sequences. The CDR3 sequence is 15 residues long. The V gene's germline CDR1 is MNHNS and CDR2 SASEGT. These data belong to a study of CD8 T cells in cerebrospinal fluid in Alzheimer's disease. Overall study context: Clonal expansion of CSF T cells was measured with plate-based and droplet-based single-cell sequencing.

Study-wide results and limits: Expanded clones of at least 3% were commoner in Alzheimer's patients than healthy subjects. In mild cognitive impairment or Alzheimer's disease, the biggest CSF clone made up more TCRs than in controls.

The rearrangement joins TRBV6-1 to TRBJ1-2. What was sequenced was cerebrospinal fluid. This TCR came from a human donor with mild cognitive impairment. The CDR3 here is CASSLKTGYNYGYTF.